This entry features one TCR beta chain sequence. Its antigen is currently not known. No much larger clone is present one base from it, and per-base qualities are unavailable. In the germline V gene (reference sequence), CDR1 corresponds to LNHDA and CDR2 to SQIVND. Relative to germline, V is 6 bases shorter and J is 2 bases shorter, with 15 bases between their ends. The CDR3 holds 15 amino acids from the cysteine to the phenylalanine. Only CDR3 DNA is held: 45 bases, read in frame from base 1. Whole blood was collected in K2EDTA tubes by collaborating institutions according to the institutions' own protocols. For TCRbeta analysis, collaborators shipped samples as frozen whole blood, isolated PBMCs, or DNA extracted from either of those sample types. These data are taken from a study of blood T cell repertoires in COVID-19 (dated by TCRdb to 2019 to 2021). As for the study more broadly: Samples from collaborators originated in the United States, Italy and Spain and spanned both the acute and convalescent phases of COVID-19. The prospective study material was composed of cDNA or gDNA derived from T cells, B-cell-depleted T cells, or PBMCs. The dataset comprised deeply sampled blood TCRbeta repertoires from subjects exposed to, actively infected with, or recovered from COVID-19. The repertoires were released in a freely available public database intended as a resource for research on the immune response to SARS-CoV-2. Samples were obtained from the ongoing ImmuneRACE study (first 160 participants) and from about 1,300 subjects provided by 6 global collaborators. Nearly every sample came with metadata listing a de-identified subject ID, COVID-19 status, age in years and sex. Where HLA class I and class II types were available, the types were taken from metadata supplied by the sample provider, not from assay-based typing. Results the study describes overall, beyond this receptor: Clinical and demographic metadata were provided uncurated, with the amount varying by source and participant.

TCRbeta CDR3 regions were amplified from genomic DNA by means of the immunoSEQ Assay, a bias-controlled multiplex PCR. In the authors' own workflow: Within the assay, amplification of reference gene primers was used to estimate how many nucleated cells each sample contained. To quantify the absolute abundance of each unique TCRbeta CDR3 rearrangement, sequence reads were collapsed and filtered. For each sample, productive Simpson clonality was calculated by taking the square root of Simpson's diversity index across productive rearrangements. TCRdb limited this immuneACCESS table to in-frame rearrangements with V and J called. A share of clones is missing; checked studies link under half to unresolved V genes, and the rest is unexplained. V, J and clone size were drawn from that table, and D and trimming were deduced from the DNA. A total of approximately 410,000 clones appear in this sample, roughly 88% of them only once. Approximately 1.5% of the sample lies in the top ten.

The rearranged chain carries TRBV19 and TRBJ2-3; a weak D assignment points to TRBD2 (6 bases agree). The sequenced material came from peripheral blood. This clonotype was obtained from a woman aged 30 to 39 with active or convalescent COVID-19. The DNA sequence is TGTGCCAGTAGGGAGGGTCCGACACCCACAGATACGCAGTATTTT. This translates into CASREGPTPTDTQYF.